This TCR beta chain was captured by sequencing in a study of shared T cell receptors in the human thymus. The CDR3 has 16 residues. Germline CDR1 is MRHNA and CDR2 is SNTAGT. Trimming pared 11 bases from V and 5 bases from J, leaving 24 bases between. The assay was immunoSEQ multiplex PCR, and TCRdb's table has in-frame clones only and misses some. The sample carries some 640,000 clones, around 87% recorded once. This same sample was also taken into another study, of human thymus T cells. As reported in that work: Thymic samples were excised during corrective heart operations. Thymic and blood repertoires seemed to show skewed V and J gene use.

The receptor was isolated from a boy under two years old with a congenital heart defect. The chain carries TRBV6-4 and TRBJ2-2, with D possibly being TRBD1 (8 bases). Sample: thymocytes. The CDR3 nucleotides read TGTGCCCTGGGGGGGCCAGGGGGCCGGGGGACCGGGGAGCTGTTTTTT. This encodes CALGGPGGRGTGELFF.